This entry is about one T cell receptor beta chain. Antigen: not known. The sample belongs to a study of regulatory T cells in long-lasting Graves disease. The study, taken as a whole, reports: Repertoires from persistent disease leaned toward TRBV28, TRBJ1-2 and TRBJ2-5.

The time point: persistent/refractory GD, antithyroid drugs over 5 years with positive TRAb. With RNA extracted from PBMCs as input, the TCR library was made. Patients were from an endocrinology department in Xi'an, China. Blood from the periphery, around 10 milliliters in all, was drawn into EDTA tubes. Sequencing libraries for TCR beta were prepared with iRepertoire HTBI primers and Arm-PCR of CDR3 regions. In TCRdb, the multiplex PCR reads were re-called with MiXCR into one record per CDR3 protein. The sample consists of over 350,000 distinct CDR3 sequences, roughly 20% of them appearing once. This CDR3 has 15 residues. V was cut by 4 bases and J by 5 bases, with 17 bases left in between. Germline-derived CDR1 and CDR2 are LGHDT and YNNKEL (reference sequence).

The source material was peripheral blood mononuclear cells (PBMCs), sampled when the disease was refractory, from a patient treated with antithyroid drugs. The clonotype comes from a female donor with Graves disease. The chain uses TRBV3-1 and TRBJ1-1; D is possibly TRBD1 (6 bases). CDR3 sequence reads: CASSLTGQGWTEAFF. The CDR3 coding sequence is TGTGCCAGCAGCCTCACAGGGCAGGGTTGGACTGAAGCTTTCTTT. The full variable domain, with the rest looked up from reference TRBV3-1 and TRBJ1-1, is DTAVSQTPKYLVTQMGNDKSIKCEQNLGHDTMYWYKQDSKKFLKIMFSYNNKELIINETVPNRFSPKSPDKAHLNLHINSLELGDSAVYFCASSLTGQGWTEAFFGQGTRLTVV.